This TCR beta chain was sequenced during a study of beta chain features in type 1 diabetes. The sample holds a few counts of this clone. Its target is not known. Overall study findings and caveats: These data did not resolve whether HLA type affects TCRB rearrangement. The study found fewer insertions and more deletions at VDJ junctions in type 1 diabetes patients. Whatever favoring of shorter templates PCR might show would apply equally to patients and controls. An over-representation of cells with high TCR expression could result from cDNA sequencing. Researchers report that Type 1 diabetes patients had moderately but significantly shorter TCRB CDR3s across all four CD4+ subsets.

What was sequenced were expressed TCRB transcripts, since all of the isolated RNA had been reverse transcribed. Clones were read by immunoSEQ multiplex PCR, and TCRdb kept only the in-frame ones, dropping some. The sample has 630,000 or so clones, 11% to 15% seen once; the top ten hold 0.035% to 0.045%. Looked up from germline, CDR1 is MDHEN and CDR2 is SYDVKM. CDR3 size: 15 residues. The V end lost 3 bases, the J end lost 0 bases, and 10 bases lay between the germline ends. Sequenced material: naive CD4+ T cells from blood. V gene TRBV28 combines with J gene TRBJ2-3; D not certain. The source of this sequence is a man in his late teens or twenties with type 1 diabetes. The CDR3 bases are TGTGCCAGCAGTTTCTCGTCGGCGAGCACAGATACGCAGTATTTT. It encodes CASSFSSASTDTQYF.